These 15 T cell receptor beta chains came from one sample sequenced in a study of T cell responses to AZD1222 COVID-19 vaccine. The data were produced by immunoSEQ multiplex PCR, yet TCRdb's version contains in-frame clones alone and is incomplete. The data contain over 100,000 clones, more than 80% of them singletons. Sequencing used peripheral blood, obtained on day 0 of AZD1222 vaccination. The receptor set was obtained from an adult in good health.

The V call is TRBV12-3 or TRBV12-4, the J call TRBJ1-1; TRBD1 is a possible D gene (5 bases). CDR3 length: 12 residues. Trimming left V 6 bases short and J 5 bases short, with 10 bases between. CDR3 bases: TGTGCCAGCAGGTCCAGGGTGACTGAAGCTTTCTTT. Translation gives CASRSRVTEAFF.

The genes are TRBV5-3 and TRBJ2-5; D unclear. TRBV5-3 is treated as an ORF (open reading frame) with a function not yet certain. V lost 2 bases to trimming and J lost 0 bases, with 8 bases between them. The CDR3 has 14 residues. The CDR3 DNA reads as TGTGCCAGAAGCTTCGGTCGAGACCAAGAGACCCAGTACTTC. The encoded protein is CARSFGRDQETQYF.

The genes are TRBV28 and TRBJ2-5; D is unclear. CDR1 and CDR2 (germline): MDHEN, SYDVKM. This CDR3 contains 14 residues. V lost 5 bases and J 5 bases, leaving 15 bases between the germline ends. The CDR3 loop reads CASSRTAFMETQYF. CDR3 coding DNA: TGTGCCAGCAGTCGGACCGCCTTCATGGAGACCCAGTACTTC. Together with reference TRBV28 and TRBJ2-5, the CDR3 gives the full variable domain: DVKVTQSSRYLVKRTGEKVFLECVQDMDHENMFWYRQDPGLGLRLIYFSYDVKMKEKGDIPEGYSVSREKKERFSLILESASTNQTSMYLCASSRTAFMETQYFGPGTRLLVL.

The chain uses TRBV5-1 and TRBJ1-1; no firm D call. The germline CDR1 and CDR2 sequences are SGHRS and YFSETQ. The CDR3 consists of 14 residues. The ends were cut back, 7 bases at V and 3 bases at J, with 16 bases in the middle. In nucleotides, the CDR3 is TGCGCCAGCCACCCCGGGTGGGCCTACACTGAAGCTTTCTTT. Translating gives CASHPGWAYTEAFF.

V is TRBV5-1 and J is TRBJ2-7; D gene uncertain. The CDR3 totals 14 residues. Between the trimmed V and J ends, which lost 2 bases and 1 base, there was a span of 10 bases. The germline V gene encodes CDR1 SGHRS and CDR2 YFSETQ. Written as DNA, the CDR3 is TGCGCCAGCAGCTTCGGCACCCTATCCTACGAGCAGTACTTC. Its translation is CASSFGTLSYEQYF.

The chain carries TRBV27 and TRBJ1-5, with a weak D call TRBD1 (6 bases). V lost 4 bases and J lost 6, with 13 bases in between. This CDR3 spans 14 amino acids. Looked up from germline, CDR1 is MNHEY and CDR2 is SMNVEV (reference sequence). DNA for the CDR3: TGTGCCAGCAGTTCCGGGGGCGCGTTTCAGCCCCAGCATTTT. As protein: CASSSGGAFQPQHF.

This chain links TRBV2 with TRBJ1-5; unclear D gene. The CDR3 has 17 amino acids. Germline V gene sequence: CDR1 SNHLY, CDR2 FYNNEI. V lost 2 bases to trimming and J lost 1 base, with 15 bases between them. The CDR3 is CASSEKVAGPSNQPQHF. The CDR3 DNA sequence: TGTGCCAGCAGTGAAAAGGTGGCCGGCCCGAGCAATCAGCCCCAGCATTTT.

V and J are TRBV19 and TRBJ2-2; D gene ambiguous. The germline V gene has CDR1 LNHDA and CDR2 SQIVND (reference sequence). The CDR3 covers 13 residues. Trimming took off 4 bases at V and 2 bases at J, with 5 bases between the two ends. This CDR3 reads CASSRGNTGELFF. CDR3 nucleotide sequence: TGTGCCAGTAGTAGGGGAAACACCGGGGAGCTGTTTTTT.

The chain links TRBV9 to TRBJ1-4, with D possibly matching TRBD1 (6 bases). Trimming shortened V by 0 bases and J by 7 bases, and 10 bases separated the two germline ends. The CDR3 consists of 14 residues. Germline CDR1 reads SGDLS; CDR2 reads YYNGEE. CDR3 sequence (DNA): TGTGCCAGCAGCGTAGATGGGGGCCGTGAAAAACTGTTTTTT. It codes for CASSVDGGREKLFF. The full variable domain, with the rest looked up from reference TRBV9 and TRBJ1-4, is DSGVTQTPKHLITATGQRVTLRCSPRSGDLSVYWYQQSLDQGLQFLIQYYNGEERAKGNILERFSAQQFPDLHSELNLSSLELGDSALYFCASSVDGGREKLFFGSGTQLSVL.

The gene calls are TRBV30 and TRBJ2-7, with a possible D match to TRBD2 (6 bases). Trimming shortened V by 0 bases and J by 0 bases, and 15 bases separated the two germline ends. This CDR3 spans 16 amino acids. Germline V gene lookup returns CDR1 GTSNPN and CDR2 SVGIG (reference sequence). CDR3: CAWSVLGAGPSYEQYF. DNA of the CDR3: TGTGCCTGGAGTGTACTCGGGGCGGGACCCTCCTACGAGCAGTACTTC. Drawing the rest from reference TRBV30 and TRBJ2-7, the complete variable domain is SQTIHQWPATLVQPVGSPLSLECTVEGTSNPNLYWYRQAAGRGLQLLFYSVGIGQISSEVPQNLSASRPQDRQFILSSKKLLLSDSGFYLCAWSVLGAGPSYEQYFGPGTRLTVT.

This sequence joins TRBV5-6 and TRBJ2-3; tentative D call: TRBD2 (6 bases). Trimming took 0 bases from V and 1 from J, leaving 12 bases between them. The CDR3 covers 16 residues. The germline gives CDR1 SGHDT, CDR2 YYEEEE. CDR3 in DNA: TGTGCCAGCAGCTTGGGAGGGGAGGAGGGCACAGATACGCAGTATTTT. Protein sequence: CASSLGGEEGTDTQYF. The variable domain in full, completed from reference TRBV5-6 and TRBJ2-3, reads DAGVTQSPTHLIKTRGQQVTLRCSPKSGHDTVSWYQQALGQGPQFIFQYYEEEERQRGNFPDRFSGHQFPNYSSELNVNALLLGDSALYLCASSLGGEEGTDTQYFGPGTRLTVL.

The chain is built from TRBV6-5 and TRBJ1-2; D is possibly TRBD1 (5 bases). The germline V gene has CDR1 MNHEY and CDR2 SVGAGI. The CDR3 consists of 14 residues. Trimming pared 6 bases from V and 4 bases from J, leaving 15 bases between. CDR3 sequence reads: CASRGTGLSYGYTF. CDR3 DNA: TGTGCCAGCAGGGGGACGGGGCTTTCCTATGGCTACACCTTC.

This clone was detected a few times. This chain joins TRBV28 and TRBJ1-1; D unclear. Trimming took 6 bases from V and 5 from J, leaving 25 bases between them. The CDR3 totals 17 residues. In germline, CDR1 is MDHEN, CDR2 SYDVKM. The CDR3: CASSRRGFGQGGTEAFF. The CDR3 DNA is TGTGCCAGCAGCCGAAGAGGGTTCGGCCAAGGAGGAACTGAAGCTTTCTTT.

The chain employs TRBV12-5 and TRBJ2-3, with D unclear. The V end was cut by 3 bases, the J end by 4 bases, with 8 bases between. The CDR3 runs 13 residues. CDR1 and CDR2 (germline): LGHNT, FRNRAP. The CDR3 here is CASGFENADTQYF. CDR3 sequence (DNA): TGTGCTAGTGGTTTCGAAAATGCAGATACGCAGTATTTT.

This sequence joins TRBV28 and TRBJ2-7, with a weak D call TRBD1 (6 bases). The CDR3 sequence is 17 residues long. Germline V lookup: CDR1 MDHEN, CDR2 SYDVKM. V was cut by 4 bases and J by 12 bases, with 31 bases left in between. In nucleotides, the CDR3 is TGTGCCAGCAGTTCCCATCGAGGGGCCGGGGCTCACTTAGGGGGGTACTTC. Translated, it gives CASSSHRGAGAHLGGYF.